The source of this T cell receptor (beta chain) is a study of human T cells and chemical hapten exposure. Study details: Donors were sensitized with 2% DPC on the upper inner arm. Patients' scalps got diphenylcyclopropenone weekly throughout the roughly 23-week study.

The CDR3 extends over 14 amino acids. Germline V gives CDR1 DFQATT, CDR2 SNEGSKA (reference sequence). V gave up 0 bases and J gave up 1 base, with 8 bases separating them. The time point: patch test 1, 2 weeks after DPC sensitization. Regarding treatment: therapeutic diphenylcyclopropenone sensitization with weekly scalp DPC. Donation of samples came from alopecia patients who were 18 to 70 years old and suitable for DPC. TCRdb redid the calling of the RACE reads with MiXCR, one entry per CDR3 protein. The data hold around 300,000 distinct CDR3 sequences, with roughly 6.9% observed a single time. The chain couples TRBV20-1 to TRBJ2-3; possible D gene TRBD1, 5 bases. This clonotype was sampled from a woman aged 18-35 years with alopecia areata. Some clones in this sample may be carry-over from other donors' samples. The sequencing here drew on whole blood, taken in connection with sensitization to the hapten diphenylcyclopropenone (DPC). The CDR3 bases are TGCAGTGCTAGAGAGGGGCTTGGCACAGATACGCAGTATTTT. Amino acids: CSAREGLGTDTQYF.